This T cell receptor beta chain was captured in a study of cytomegalovirus exposure and HLA in healthy donors. Study context: T cells numbering some 170 million yielded 95 million to 140 million unique TCR beta sequences in an earlier analysis. Study-level findings and limits: Productive status was seen about 90% or about 30% of the time for most TCR beta V segments in an earlier analysis. A later analysis reportedly found that, within productive TCRs, an Asian-associated ancestry cluster had fewer N-insertions than the mean observed across the 666 donors.

Deletions cut 5 bases from V and 8 bases from J, with 18 bases between. CDR3 length: 14 amino acids. In germline, CDR1 is MGHRA, CDR2 YSYEKL. The primer mix had 60 Vbeta and 13 Jbeta primers. The protocol was immunoSEQ multiplex PCR, while the TCRdb copy is restricted to in-frame clones and leaves out a portion. The table lists 53,000 or so clones, 65% to 75% of them singletons. As concerns this clone: Its specificity is not known.

The sample taken for sequencing was PBMCs. The chain links TRBV4-1 to TRBJ1-2; no clear D. This TCR was sampled from a man aged 25 to 40 in good health and CMV-seropositive. For the CDR3, the DNA is TGCGCCAGCAGCTTGTTAGGAGCTGTAGGAGGCTACACCTTC. Protein: CASSLLGAVGGYTF.